Below, 20 T cell receptor beta chains from the same sample are listed, as sequenced in a study of blood T cell repertoires in COVID-19. Clones were sequenced by immunoSEQ multiplex PCR, and TCRdb holds only the in-frame ones, with some missing. Here the sample spans 300,000 to 400,000 clones, roughly 90% being singletons. Sample: peripheral blood. The receptors stem from a woman aged 25 to 39 with COVID-19, enrolled during active disease.

V and J are TRBV5-1 and TRBJ1-4; 9 nucleotides agree with TRBD1. The CDR3 spans 14 residues. Germline-derived CDR1 and CDR2 are SGHRS and YFSETQ. The trim removed 4 bases at V and 8 bases at J, leaving 6 bases unmatched. CDR3 residues: CASSVGQGREKLFF. The CDR3 DNA sequence: TGCGCCAGCAGCGTTGGACAGGGGAGGGAAAAACTGTTTTTT.

Points on this clone: Other DNA sequences of this sample code for an identical CDR3. The gene calls are TRBV5-1 and TRBJ1-5; a possible D gene is TRBD1 (5 bases). Trimming shortened V by 0 bases and J by 2 bases, and 9 bases separated the two germline ends. Germline lookup yields CDR1 SGHRS and CDR2 YFSETQ. The length of the CDR3 is 15 residues. CDR3 sequence (DNA): TGCGCCAGCAGCTTGGGGCAGGGCGGCAATCAGCCCCAGCATTTT. Protein: CASSLGQGGNQPQHF.

The genes are TRBV6-5 and TRBJ1-1, with a tentative D call TRBD1 (6 bases). The CDR3 contains 14 residues. Germline V gives CDR1 MNHEY, CDR2 SVGAGI. V lost 5 bases and J 4 bases, leaving 14 bases between the germline ends. The CDR3 DNA reads as TGTGCCAGCAGTCCCTCAGGGGCCGGCACTGAAGCTTTCTTT. It specifies CASSPSGAGTEAFF.

The chain couples TRBV19 to TRBJ1-5, with TRBD1 matching over 10 bases. Germline CDR1 LNHDA, CDR2 SQIVND (reference sequence). This CDR3 has 13 residues. The J segment lost 6 bases and the V segment lost 6 bases, leaving 2 bases of the junction unmatched. CDR3 nucleotide sequence: TGTGCCAGTAGCGACAGGGGGCGTCAGCCCCAGCATTTT. As protein: CASSDRGRQPQHF.

The chain has TRBV27 and TRBJ2-5; weak D call: TRBD1 (6 bases). Germline CDR1 and CDR2: MNHEY and SMNVEV (reference sequence). Trimming took 4 bases from V and 1 from J, leaving 19 bases between them. The CDR3 is 17 amino acids. CDR3 in amino acids: CASSSVRGRGAQETQYF. As DNA, the CDR3 is TGTGCCAGCAGTTCCGTTAGGGGCAGGGGAGCCCAAGAGACCCAGTACTTC.

This CDR3 is CASSVVGTSESNEQFF. The CDR3 DNA follows: TGTGCCAGCAGCGTCGTCGGGACTAGCGAGTCCAATGAGCAGTTCTTC. V usage is TRBV9 and J usage is TRBJ2-1; the match to TRBD2 covers 10 bases. CDR1 is SGDLS, CDR2 YYNGEE, per germline. The CDR3 spans 16 residues. V dropped 2 bases and J dropped 6; count of bases not matched to a gene: 8.

The chain combines TRBV2 with TRBJ1-5, with unresolved D. The CDR3 is 13 residues long. V shed 8 bases and J shed 4 bases, with 12 bases lying between them. Germline V CDR1 and CDR2: SNHLY, FYNNEI. CDR3 sequence: CASRLSMNQPQHF. CDR3 DNA: TGTGCCAGCCGACTATCCATGAATCAGCCCCAGCATTTT.

J is TRBJ1-6 and V is TRBV28; 7 bases map to TRBD1. Germline lookup yields CDR1 MDHEN and CDR2 SYDVKM. The CDR3 runs to 14 residues. V lost 8 bases to trimming and J lost 6 bases; unmatched junction nucleotides: 7. CDR3 nucleotides: TGTGCCAGCGCTCCGGGGACAGTTAATTCACCCCTCCACTTT. Encoded protein: CASAPGTVNSPLHF.

This clone occurred a few times. The gene calls are TRBV4-1 and TRBJ2-2; TRBD2 aligns across 8 bases. The CDR3 contains 16 residues. The V segment lost 0 bases and the J segment 6 bases; nucleotides outside the gene matches: 6. Germline V gives CDR1 MGHRA, CDR2 YSYEKL. The CDR3 nucleotides are TGCGCCAGCAGCCAAGATCCCGGGAGGGCCGCCGGGGAGCTGTTTTTT. Its translation: CASSQDPGRAAGELFF.

The rearrangement joins TRBV6-2 or TRBV6-3 to TRBJ2-7; no clear D. CDR1 is MNHEY, CDR2 SVGEGT, per germline. CDR3 length: 13 amino acids. Between the trimmed V and J ends, which lost 2 bases and 0 bases, there was a span of 5 bases. Written as DNA, the CDR3 is TGTGCCAGCAGTTACGAGGACTCCTACGAGCAGTACTTC. Its translation is CASSYEDSYEQYF.

This chain links TRBV29-1 with TRBJ1-2; 9 nucleotides agree with TRBD1. Trimming took 7 bases from V and 8 from J; bases not matched to a gene: 14. Germline V lookup: CDR1 SQVTM, CDR2 ANQGSEA. The CDR3 spans 14 residues. This CDR3 reads CSGQLSQGARGYTF. The CDR3 DNA is TGCAGCGGCCAATTATCACAGGGGGCGCGCGGCTACACCTTC.

The chain links TRBV7-9 to TRBJ2-3; D remains unclear. The CDR3 contains 15 residues. Germline V gives CDR1 SEHNR, CDR2 FQNEAQ (reference sequence). The V and J ends lost 5 bases and 2 bases respectively, with 14 bases between them. DNA of the CDR3: TGTGCCAGCAGCCCCTACTCTACCTACACAGATACGCAGTATTTT. This translates into CASSPYSTYTDTQYF. Full variable domain (missing parts from reference TRBV7-9 and TRBJ2-3): DTGVSQNPRHKITKRGQNVTFRCDPISEHNRLYWYRQTLGQGPEFLTYFQNEAQLEKSRLLSDRFSAERPKGSFSTLEIQRTEQGDSAMYLCASSPYSTYTDTQYFGPGTRLTVL.

The chain combines TRBV30 with TRBJ1-3, with 8 bases fitting TRBD1. V shed 1 base and J 5 bases; nucleotides not matched to a gene: 7. CDR3 length: 15 residues. Per the germline V gene, CDR1 is GTSNPN and CDR2 is SVGIG (reference sequence). The chain's CDR3 is CAWSARTGMRNTIYF. In nucleotides, the CDR3 is TGTGCCTGGAGTGCGAGGACAGGGATGAGAAACACCATATATTTT.

This chain joins TRBV7-9 and TRBJ2-2; 11 nucleotides agree with TRBD2. The germline gives CDR1 SEHNR, CDR2 FQNEAQ (reference sequence). The CDR3 extends over 14 amino acids. The V gene end was trimmed by 6 bases and the J gene end by 6 bases; junction bases not matched to a gene: 3. In nucleotides, the CDR3 is TGTGCCAGCAGACTAGCGGGGGAGTCCGGGGAGCTGTTTTTT. It translates to CASRLAGESGELFF. The full variable domain, with the rest looked up from reference TRBV7-9 and TRBJ2-2, is DTGVSQNPRHKITKRGQNVTFRCDPISEHNRLYWYRQTLGQGPEFLTYFQNEAQLEKSRLLSDRFSAERPKGSFSTLEIQRTEQGDSAMYLCASRLAGESGELFFGEGSRLTVL.

V is TRBV6-5 and J is TRBJ1-6, with TRBD1 identical over 10 bases. This CDR3 comprises 14 residues. From germline, CDR1 is MNHEY and CDR2 SVGAGI. V was pared by 7 bases and J by 10 bases, with 7 bases of the junction left unmatched. The CDR3 sequence: CASKLGQGRSPLHF. CDR3 in DNA: TGTGCCAGCAAACTGGGACAGGGGAGGTCACCCCTCCACTTT.

The genes are TRBV5-1 and TRBJ1-5, with a tentative D call TRBD1 (6 bases). This CDR3 spans 13 amino acids. V was trimmed by 0 bases and J by 7 bases, leaving 8 bases between them. The germline gives CDR1 SGHRS, CDR2 YFSETQ. CDR3 DNA sequence: TGCGCCAGCAGCTTGGAAGGGGGACAGCCCCAGCATTTT. Encoded protein: CASSLEGGQPQHF. Full variable domain (outside the CDR3, taken from reference TRBV5-1 and TRBJ1-5): KAGVTQTPRYLIKTRGQQVTLSCSPISGHRSVSWYQQTPGQGLQFLFEYFSETQRNKGNFPGRFSGRQFSNSRSEMNVSTLELGDSALYLCASSLEGGQPQHFGDGTRLSIL.

The chain recombines TRBV6-5 with TRBJ2-2; D is unresolved. The germline CDR1 and CDR2 sequences are MNHEY and SVGAGI. The length of the CDR3 is 14 residues. V was cut by 6 bases and J by 1 base, with 9 bases left in between. The CDR3 here is CASRTVGNTGELFF. For the CDR3, the DNA is TGTGCCAGCAGAACAGTGGGGAACACCGGGGAGCTGTTTTTT.

This chain connects TRBV18 to TRBJ2-7; D uncertain. Germline V gives CDR1 KGHSH, CDR2 LQKENI. This CDR3 has 13 amino acids. V shed 2 bases and J shed 5 bases, with 10 bases lying between them. CDR3 nucleotides: TGTGCCAGCTCACCATCAGGAAACGACGAGCAGTACTTC. Protein: CASSPSGNDEQYF.

J is TRBJ2-5 and V is TRBV7-9; D might be TRBD2 (6 bases). The ends were cut back, 2 bases at V and 1 base at J, with 14 bases in the middle. Germline CDR1 is SEHNR and CDR2 is FQNEAQ (reference sequence). The CDR3 sequence is 16 residues long. The DNA for the CDR3 is TGTGCCAGCAGCTTAAGTAGCGGTGGGGCCCAAGAGACCCAGTACTTC. This gives the protein CASSLSSGGAQETQYF.

V and J are TRBV18 and TRBJ2-7, with D perhaps TRBD1 (6 bases). V gave up 6 bases and J gave up 5 bases, with 17 bases separating them. The CDR3 runs 14 residues. Germline CDR1 reads KGHSH; CDR2 reads LQKENI. CDR3 nucleotide sequence: TGTGCCAGCTCCAGTAACAGGGAAAGGAACGAGCAGTACTTC. As protein: CASSSNRERNEQYF.